In its sample, the clone carrying this T cell receptor (beta chain) was seen a few times. Time point: after neoadjuvant nivolumab, at surgical resection. The data stem from a study of neoadjuvant anti-PD-1 for oral cavity cancer. Study context: Before surgery, most patients got three to four biweekly 3 mg/kg nivolumab doses.

The CDR3 contains 15 residues. V shed 0 bases and J shed 3 bases, with 10 bases lying between them. Germline V lookup: CDR1 SGHRS, CDR2 YFSETQ. Survey sequencing of tumors mostly used roughly 4.8 ug DNA, two replicates. Profiled with immunoSEQ multiplex PCR; TCRdb holds only in-frame clones, not every one. The repertoire consists of 20,000 to 25,000 clones, with more than 35% occurring once and the leading ten covering 30% to 50%. This specimen was tumor tissue, taken after nivolumab (anti-PD-1) treatment. The sequence came from a person aged 40-85 years with oral cavity squamous cell carcinoma. This rearrangement joins TRBV5-1 to TRBJ2-1; tentative D call: TRBD2 (6 bases). CDR3 region: CASSLVAGIYNEQFF. The CDR3 region has the DNA TGCGCCAGCAGCTTGGTCGCGGGGATCTACAATGAGCAGTTCTTC.